This T cell receptor (beta chain) stems from a study of shared clonotypes between healthy human individuals. Study results and limitations: Unshared clonotypes carried lower generation probabilities than those common to all four donors. Though the depth was large, rarefaction showed that sorted-subset sequencing was incomplete.

Comments on this clone: Its cognate antigen is unknown. Just one base apart from a much larger clone, this may be a read error.

Naive CD8 cells lacked CD45RO, underwent positive selection for CCR7 and left out terminally differentiated effector memory CD45RA+ cells. It was at deep level that the assay was run. Generated by immunoSEQ multiplex PCR, the TCRdb table keeps only in-frame clones and is missing some. Of about 590,000 clones listed, just under 97% are singletons. Material for sequencing was naive CD8+ T cells sorted from blood. The origin of this receptor is a woman in her 30s in good health.

DNA for the CDR3: TGTGCCAGCAGTTACTCCTACGAGCAGTACTTC. Translating it yields CASSYSYEQYF. The chain joins TRBV25-1 to TRBJ2-7; no clear D. V gave up 5 bases and J gave up 0 bases, with 2 bases separating them. Germline V lookup: CDR1 MGHDK, CDR2 SYGVNS. The CDR3 loop spans 11 amino acids.